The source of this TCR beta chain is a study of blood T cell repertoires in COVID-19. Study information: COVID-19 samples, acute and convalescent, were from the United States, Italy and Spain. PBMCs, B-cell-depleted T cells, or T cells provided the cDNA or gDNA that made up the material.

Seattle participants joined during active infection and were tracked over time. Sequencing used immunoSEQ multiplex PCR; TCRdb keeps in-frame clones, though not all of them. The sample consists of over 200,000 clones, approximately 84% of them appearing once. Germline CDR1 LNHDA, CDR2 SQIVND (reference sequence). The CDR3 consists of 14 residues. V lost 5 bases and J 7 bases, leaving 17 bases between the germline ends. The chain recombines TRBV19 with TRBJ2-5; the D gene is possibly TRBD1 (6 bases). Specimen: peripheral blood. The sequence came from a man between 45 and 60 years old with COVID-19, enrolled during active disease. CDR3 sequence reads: CASSRTAGVGTQYF. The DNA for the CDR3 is TGTGCCAGTAGTCGGACAGCCGGTGTGGGGACCCAGTACTTC.